The 5 T cell receptor beta chains below come from one sample, sequenced in a study. Each CDR3 protein is one row after TCRdb ran MiXCR on the RT-PCR reads. This table holds 650,000 to 800,000 distinct CDR3 sequences, 12% to 15% found once. The sequenced material came from memory CD4+ T cells from blood. Every receptor here comes from a female donor in good health, serving as a healthy control.

Concerning this clonotype: Just one base apart from a much larger clone, this may be a read error. The rearrangement joins TRBV5-5 to TRBJ2-7, with 7 positions matching TRBD2. Per the germline V gene, CDR1 is SGHKS and CDR2 is YYEKEE (reference sequence). V was pared by 4 bases and J by 2 bases, with 9 bases of the junction left unmatched. The CDR3 extends over 15 amino acids. CDR3 bases: TGTGCCAGCAGCCATACTAGCGTGCTTACCTACGAGCAGTACTTC. Encoded protein: CASSHTSVLTYEQYF.

The chain is built from TRBV20-1 and TRBJ2-1; 7 bases agree with TRBD2. Germline assignment: CDR1 DFQATT and CDR2 SNEGSKA (reference sequence). V gave up 1 base and J gave up 2 bases; unmatched junction bases: 5. The CDR3 consists of 15 residues. CDR3 sequence: CSARGVAGTYNEQFF. CDR3 DNA sequence: TGCAGTGCTAGAGGGGTAGCGGGCACCTACAATGAGCAGTTCTTC.

This chain links TRBV9 with TRBJ2-7, with 7 nucleotides matching TRBD2. The CDR3 is 16 amino acids. Germline V gene lookup returns CDR1 SGDLS and CDR2 YYNGEE. V dropped 0 bases and J dropped 0; count of bases not matched to a gene: 6. CDR3: CASSVGGGSTSYEQYF. In DNA, the CDR3 is TGTGCCAGCAGCGTAGGTGGCGGGAGTACCTCCTACGAGCAGTACTTC.

On this clonotype: Because it lacks the conserved phenylalanine or tryptophan at the end, this CDR3 is likely a read error. The chain joins TRBV4-2 to TRBJ2-1; D perhaps matches TRBD2 (5 bases). Trimming left V 4 bases short and J 11 bases short, with 18 bases between. Looked up from germline, CDR1 is LGHNA and CDR2 is YNFKEQ. The length of the CDR3 is 14 residues. The CDR3, as DNA: TGTGCCAGCAGCCGGTTCGAGGGTGATCCGAAGCAGTTCTTG. This encodes CASSRFEGDPKQFL.

The chain has TRBV5-6 and TRBJ1-2; 7 nucleotides line up with TRBD1. Losses at the gene ends were 4 bases for V and 4 bases for J; bases not matched to a gene: 7. The CDR3 length is 14 residues. The germline V gene encodes CDR1 SGHDT and CDR2 YYEEEE. This CDR3 reads CASSVITGVYGYTF. CDR3 nucleotide sequence: TGTGCCAGCAGCGTGATTACAGGGGTCTATGGCTACACCTTC.